This T cell receptor (beta chain) was profiled in a study of blood T cell repertoires in COVID-19. About the research overall: From T cells, B-cell-depleted T cells, or PBMCs came the material, which was cDNA or gDNA.

CDR1 is MNHEY and CDR2 is SVGAGI in the germline V gene. V lost 4 bases, J lost 1 base, and 6 bases stayed unmatched. The CDR3 is made up of 16 amino acids. Clones were sequenced by immunoSEQ multiplex PCR, and TCRdb holds only the in-frame ones, with some missing. Among about 140,000 clones, over 60% were seen once, and the ten largest hold approximately 4.5%. The clonotype comes from a woman older than 75 with active or convalescent COVID-19. The rearrangement joins TRBV6-5 to TRBJ2-5, with TRBD2 identical over 10 bases. Sequenced: peripheral blood. CDR3 sequence: CASSSSQRGGQETQYF. The CDR3 nucleotides are TGTGCCAGCAGTTCGTCACAGCGGGGGGGCCAAGAGACCCAGTACTTC.